Sequencing of this TCR beta chain was carried out in a study of cytomegalovirus exposure and HLA in healthy donors. Study-level results: The study put 150 to 200 TCR beta chains on its list as cytomegalovirus-associated. There were some public TCRs occurring in many donors, but most TCR sequences were rare. In a later analysis, specific HLA alleles were associated with 15,000 to 20,000 TCR beta sequences at a 0.05 false discovery rate.

A multiplex PCR was run with 60 Vbeta primers and 13 Jbeta primers. Here immunoSEQ multiplex PCR was the method, and the copy in TCRdb shows in-frame clones only, minus some. This sample has approximately 120,000 clones, with 65% to 80% found just once. For this clone: Its target is not known.

There are 14 residues in the CDR3. V lost 7 bases and J lost 7; bases outside the gene matches: 8. Germline CDR1 SNHLY, CDR2 FYNNEI. V gene TRBV2 combines with J gene TRBJ1-5; 9 nucleotides agree with TRBD1. Sequenced material: PBMCs. This clonotype originated in a woman in her thirties or forties in good health and CMV-seropositive. Written as DNA, the CDR3 is TGTGCCAGCAATTACAGGGGGCGTGAACAGCCCCAGCATTTT. This translates into CASNYRGREQPQHF.